A single TCR beta chain is shown here with its context. Clones were sequenced by immunoSEQ multiplex PCR, and TCRdb holds only the in-frame ones, with some missing. The sample has 550,000 to 800,000 clones, 90% seen once; the top ten hold about 33%. Germline V gene data show CDR1 as SGHVS and CDR2 as FNYEAQ. V shed 1 base and J 6 bases; nucleotides not matched to a gene: 12. The CDR3 has 17 residues. This entry comes from a study of shared clonotypes between healthy human individuals. Sequenced sample: memory CD8+ T cells from PBMCs. The subset is: CD45RO+ cells pooled with CCR7-negative TemRA cells. The TCR comes from a man aged 18 to 29 in good health. Some clones in this sample may be carry-over from other donors' samples. The V and J genes are TRBV7-6 and TRBJ2-3; 8 bases match TRBD2. In nucleotides, the CDR3 is TGTGCCAGCAGCTTAGGGGTAGCGGGATCGTTTTCGGATACGCAGTATTTT. Protein: CASSLGVAGSFSDTQYF.